This record looks at one T cell receptor beta chain sequence and its context. Trimming removed 3 bases at V and 5 bases at J, with 11 bases between. Germline V gives CDR1 SGDLS, CDR2 YYNGEE. This CDR3 is 13 amino acids long. This entry is derived from a study of cytomegalovirus exposure and HLA in healthy donors. With 60 Vbeta and 13 Jbeta primers, the PCR was carried out. Clones were sequenced by immunoSEQ multiplex PCR, and TCRdb holds only the in-frame ones, with some missing. Among 150,000 to 200,000 clones listed, 70% to 90% were seen once. The chain employs TRBV9 and TRBJ1-1; tentatively, D is TRBD1 (5 bases). This TCR came from a woman aged 18 to 35 in good health and CMV-seropositive. Sequencing used PBMCs. The CDR3: CASSAQGHTEAFF. CDR3 DNA: TGTGCCAGCAGCGCGCAGGGTCATACTGAAGCTTTCTTT.